The subject of this entry is one T cell receptor beta chain. The clone's antigen remains unknown. The input lacks base qualities; no much larger clone sits a single base away. The CDR3 regions of human TCRbeta chains were analyzed by immunosequencing. As for how the authors treated the data: Repertoire TCRs were checked for matches against a reference library of SARS-CoV-2-specific TCRs that had been generated using the MIRA antigen-specificity platform. Breadth was defined as the fraction of unique TCRs that were SARS-CoV-2-associated, and depth was defined as the fraction of total T cells that were SARS-CoV-2-associated. Using the MIRA data, every spike-specific TCR was mapped to the spike region that the TCR reacted to and assigned to either a CD4 or a CD8 class. Log10-transformed breadth and depth values were compared by one-way ANOVA with Sidak's multiple comparisons tests. Sourced from immuneACCESS, this table was stored by TCRdb with only in-frame sequences that have V and J called. A share of the clones is absent; for the studies checked, an unresolved V gene accounts for under half, and the remainder has no known explanation. V and J calls plus clone size are reproduced from that table; the DNA served to infer D and trimming. This sample holds around 250,000 clones; roughly 93% were observed only once. Less than 0.6% of the sample lies in the top ten.

From its cysteine to its phenylalanine, the CDR3 spans 12 amino acids. Only the CDR3 portion is preserved as DNA: 36 bases, with reading frame beginning at the first base. CDR1 and CDR2 were assigned from the germline V gene as MDHEN and SYDVKM. Interpreted using the paper, the time point label stands for: baseline before first vaccination. The vaccinee samples were drawn from two UK trials, COV001 and COV002, one of which was a single-blind randomized controlled phase 2/3 trial testing AZD1222 (ChAdOx1 nCoV-19) in healthy adults. For TCRbeta chain sequencing, PBMC samples were collected from trial participants at day 0 and at day 28 after the second dose. These data originate in a study of T cell responses to AZD1222 COVID-19 vaccine (dated by TCRdb to 2020 to 2022). Some background on the complete study: AZD1222 recipients given second doses at about 4 weeks or at about 12 weeks were pooled, since spike-specific TCR depth and breadth were not found to differ between the two schedules. A total of about 230 trial participants underwent TCR sequencing, of whom 207 received two doses of AZD1222 and some 25 received two doses of the MenACWY control vaccine. Trial participants were enrolled by age into 18-55, 56-69 and 70-plus year subgroups, with around 150, 28 and 57 TCR-sequenced participants respectively.

General conclusions and limits of the study: Vaccine-associated CD4 TCRs spanned the whole spike protein, with dominant responses in regions 160-218 and 743-854. Conclusions about previously exposed vaccinees are limited, since just 5 to 7 AZD1222 recipients were seropositive for SARS-CoV-2 at baseline. In the small 56-69-year group, the increase in depth fell short of significance, most likely because of low power. Reportedly, close to half of the unique spike-specific TCRs recognized epitopes lying outside the regions that are mutated in the B.1.351 and B.1.1.7 variants. Because no day 14 peak-response samples were available, repertoires were characterized only after the peak T cell response. A significant rise in spike-specific TCR breadth and depth was observed after two AZD1222 doses relative to day 0 and relative to MenACWY recipients. Participants were mostly white British, with more females than males. The authors suggested clonal diversity may have been underestimated.

This material consisted of peripheral blood, taken on day 0 of AZD1222 vaccination. The TCR originated in an adult in good health. The chain is made from TRBV28 and TRBJ1-4, with an unclear D gene assignment. The nucleotide sequence reads as follows: TGTGCGAGCCAGTCAACTAATGAAAAACTGTTTTTT. Translated, this is CASQSTNEKLFF.